The 27 T cell receptor beta chains in this list originate from one sample, sequenced in a study of Ad26.COV2.S vaccination and SARS-CoV-2 variants. Sequencing was performed with immunoSEQ multiplex PCR; in TCRdb, only in-frame clones are kept and a portion is missing. The sample lists around 86,000 clones; 82% were seen once. Sequences were derived from peripheral blood, sampled after recovery from COVID-19. All receptors come from a human donor who had recovered from COVID-19.

The CDR3 reads CASSLYLPSGGDGYTF. In nucleotides, the CDR3 is TGTGCCAGCAGTTTATACTTGCCGTCGGGAGGGGATGGCTACACCTTC. The genes are TRBV28 and TRBJ1-2, with TRBD1 as a possible D gene (5 bases). Trimming cost V 1 base and J 6 bases, with 18 bases left between them. CDR3 length equals 16 residues. Germline V gives CDR1 MDHEN, CDR2 SYDVKM.

The genes are TRBV6-1 and TRBJ2-7; 8 bases match TRBD2. The junction had 13 bases not matched to a gene; V was cut back by 0 bases and J by 3 bases. This CDR3 region has 18 residues. Germline V gene data show CDR1 as MNHNS and CDR2 as SASEGT. The CDR3 DNA follows: TGTGCCAGCAGTGAAGCGGGCTTCGGGACTAGGGGACTCTACGAGCAGTACTTC. This codes for CASSEAGFGTRGLYEQYF.

The V call is TRBV5-1, the J call TRBJ1-5, with D tentatively TRBD1 (5 bases). Germline V gene data show CDR1 as SGHRS and CDR2 as YFSETQ. This CDR3 contains 15 residues. V shed 4 bases and J shed 0 bases, with 11 bases lying between them. CDR3 nucleotide sequence: TGCGCCAGCAGCCAGGGCGGGAGTAGCAATCAGCCCCAGCATTTT. It is translated as CASSQGGSSNQPQHF.

The chain joins TRBV7-6 to TRBJ2-1; D might be TRBD2 (7 bases). The V gene's germline CDR1 is SGHVS and CDR2 FNYEAQ. The CDR3 sequence is 15 residues long. V gave up 5 bases and J gave up 11 bases, with 22 bases separating them. Written as DNA, the CDR3 is TGTGCCAGCAGCACACCGGGCCACAGGGAGGGTCAGCAGTTCTTC. It is translated as CASSTPGHREGQQFF.

This clone was seen a handful of times. The gene calls are TRBV6-1 and TRBJ1-6; 9 nucleotides align to TRBD1. This CDR3 has 16 amino acids. In germline, CDR1 is MNHNS, CDR2 SASEGT. Unmatched junction bases numbered 7, after V lost 1 base and J lost 9 bases. The chain's CDR3 is CASSEDRGLIVSPLHF. In nucleotides, the CDR3 is TGTGCCAGCAGTGAAGACAGGGGGCTTATTGTTTCACCCCTCCACTTT.

The rearrangement links TRBV7-8 to TRBJ2-7; tentatively, D is TRBD2 (5 bases). The CDR3 consists of 16 residues. Trimming removed 5 bases at V and 3 bases at J, with 20 bases between. In germline, CDR1 is SGHVS, CDR2 FQNEAQ. CDR3 loop: CASSPNPGSVLYEQYF. DNA for the CDR3: TGTGCCAGCAGCCCGAACCCGGGATCTGTTCTCTACGAGCAGTACTTC.

As for this clone: Distinct nucleotide sequences in the sample also encode this CDR3. The chain has TRBV6-1 and TRBJ2-4; D gene unclear. Looked up from germline, CDR1 is MNHNS and CDR2 is SASEGT. The CDR3 sequence is 14 residues long. Trimming cost V 1 base and J 0 bases, with 4 bases left between them. This CDR3 reads CASSEGVAKNIQYF. CDR3 coding DNA: TGTGCCAGCAGTGAAGGTGTAGCCAAAAACATTCAGTACTTC.

This clone appeared a single time. The chain uses TRBV5-4 and TRBJ1-1; D is unclear. V shed 0 bases and J shed 11 bases, with 17 bases lying between them. The germline gives CDR1 SGHNT, CDR2 YYREEE (reference sequence). CDR3 size: 14 residues. CDR3 amino acids: CASSLEANHKEAFF. For the CDR3, the DNA is TGTGCCAGCAGCTTGGAGGCGAATCACAAGGAGGCTTTCTTT.

The V call is TRBV28, the J call TRBJ2-3, with D perhaps TRBD1 (6 bases). The CDR3 is made up of 17 amino acids. The V gene's germline CDR1 is MDHEN and CDR2 SYDVKM. V lost 6 bases, J lost 2 bases, and 21 bases lay in between. The CDR3 DNA reads TGTGCCAGCAGCCCACCTGTTGGGGGCCCACACACAGATACGCAGTATTTT. Protein product: CASSPPVGGPHTDTQYF. Combining the CDR3 with reference TRBV28 and TRBJ2-3 gives the whole variable domain DVKVTQSSRYLVKRTGEKVFLECVQDMDHENMFWYRQDPGLGLRLIYFSYDVKMKEKGDIPEGYSVSREKKERFSLILESASTNQTSMYLCASSPPVGGPHTDTQYFGPGTRLTVL.

This clone was counted many times. The rearrangement links TRBV7-2 to TRBJ2-7, with D possibly matching TRBD1 (6 bases). The V gene lost 5 bases and the J gene lost 0 bases, with 11 bases spanning the gap. Germline V CDR1 and CDR2: SGHTA, FQGNSA. There are 14 residues in the CDR3. This chain's CDR3 is CASSPETGSYEQYF. Written as DNA, the CDR3 is TGTGCCAGCAGCCCCGAGACAGGCTCCTACGAGCAGTACTTC.

The J gene is TRBJ1-1, the V gene TRBV5-6, with TRBD1 matching 8 bases. The junction had 4 bases not matched to a gene; V was cut back by 6 bases and J by 0 bases. CDR1 is SGHDT, CDR2 YYEEEE, per germline. The CDR3 covers 14 residues. The CDR3 nucleotides read TGTGCCAGCATGCGGACAGGGATGAACACTGAAGCTTTCTTT. Protein: CASMRTGMNTEAFF.

The chain is built from TRBV7-9 and TRBJ1-2, with TRBD1 matching over 7 bases. This CDR3 comprises 15 residues. The junction had 10 bases not matched to a gene; V was cut back by 5 bases and J by 4 bases. Germline V lookup: CDR1 SEHNR, CDR2 FQNEAQ (reference sequence). This CDR3 reads CASSARGVEGYGYTF. The CDR3 DNA is TGTGCCAGCAGCGCCAGGGGGGTGGAGGGCTATGGCTACACCTTC.

The chain links TRBV20-1 to TRBJ1-2; tentative D call: TRBD1 (5 bases). In germline, CDR1 is DFQATT, CDR2 SNEGSKA (reference sequence). V dropped 5 bases and J dropped 13 bases, with 14 bases sitting between them. This CDR3 region has 10 residues. DNA for the CDR3: TGCAGTGCTGGGGAGGGGCCGTCCACCTTC. Its translation is CSAGEGPSTF.

This chain uses TRBV5-6 with TRBJ2-3; D is uncertain. Per the germline V gene, CDR1 is SGHDT and CDR2 is YYEEEE. V lost 5 bases to trimming and J lost 2 bases, with 15 bases between them. The CDR3 loop spans 15 amino acids. The CDR3 is CASRGLGRNTDTQYF. CDR3 DNA sequence: TGTGCCAGCAGGGGTTTAGGTCGTAACACAGATACGCAGTATTTT.

The rearrangement links TRBV27 to TRBJ2-7; 9 bases fit TRBD1. The CDR3 runs to 15 residues. V trimming: 6 bases; J trimming: 6 bases; junction bases outside the gene matches: 12. Germline V gene lookup returns CDR1 MNHEY and CDR2 SMNVEV (reference sequence). The CDR3 DNA follows: TGTGCCAGCAGGCCATGGGGACAGGGTTTAGGCGAGCAGTACTTC. The encoded protein is CASRPWGQGLGEQYF.

The rearrangement links TRBV28 to TRBJ2-5, with TRBD2 matching 7 bases. The germline CDR1 and CDR2 sequences are MDHEN and SYDVKM. V lost 2 bases and J lost 5; bases outside the gene matches: 11. This CDR3 spans 16 amino acids. The DNA for the CDR3 is TGTGCCAGCAGTTTAGAAGTTCCTAGCGGAGGGGAGACCCAGTACTTC. This codes for CASSLEVPSGGETQYF.

The rearrangement joins TRBV5-1 to TRBJ2-3, with 14 bases fitting TRBD2. Trimming removed 1 base from V and 1 base from J; junction bases left unmatched: 14. The CDR3 sequence is 21 residues long. The germline gives CDR1 SGHRS, CDR2 YFSETQ. The CDR3 bases are TGCGCCAGCAGCTTGCCACTGACTAGCGGGAGGGGGCTTAAAGGCACAGATACGCAGTATTTT. Residues: CASSLPLTSGRGLKGTDTQYF.

The J gene is TRBJ2-3, the V gene TRBV2, with 9 nucleotides matching TRBD1. CDR3 length: 16 amino acids. Germline V gene sequence: CDR1 SNHLY, CDR2 FYNNEI. The trim removed 8 bases at V and 3 bases at J, leaving 12 bases unmatched. This CDR3 is CASDSQGASWTDTQYF. The CDR3 DNA follows: TGTGCCAGCGACTCACAGGGGGCTAGTTGGACAGATACGCAGTATTTT.

This chain uses TRBV28 with TRBJ1-1, with D hard to call. Germline V gene lookup returns CDR1 MDHEN and CDR2 SYDVKM. The germline V and J ends were trimmed by 6 bases and 11 bases, with 25 bases remaining between them. This CDR3 is built from 15 residues. The CDR3, as DNA: TGTGCCAGCAGGTCCCGCGGGTCAGGCCCAAGTCTGGCTTTCTTT. Its protein is CASRSRGSGPSLAFF.

The chain combines TRBV7-2 with TRBJ2-1; tentative D call: TRBD2 (6 bases). Germline V gene sequence: CDR1 SGHTA, CDR2 FQGNSA. The germline V and J ends were trimmed by 5 bases and 8 bases, with 22 bases remaining between them. The CDR3 has 16 amino acids. This CDR3 is CASSRNPGLREHEQFF. The CDR3 DNA is TGTGCCAGCAGCCGTAATCCGGGACTTCGGGAACATGAGCAGTTCTTC.

V and J are TRBV10-3 and TRBJ2-3, with TRBD2 matching 8 bases. Germline values: CDR1 ENHRY, CDR2 SYGVKD. The CDR3 has 14 amino acids. Trimming took 3 bases from V and 2 from J; bases not matched to a gene: 1. The CDR3 region has the DNA TGTGCCATCAGTGAACTAGCGGTCACAGATACGCAGTATTTT. It yields the protein CAISELAVTDTQYF.

This rearrangement joins TRBV19 to TRBJ1-6; no reliable D call. This CDR3 is built from 17 residues. The V gene lost 7 bases and the J gene lost 0 bases, with 16 bases spanning the gap. The germline gives CDR1 LNHDA, CDR2 SQIVND (reference sequence). Here the CDR3 reads CASKAGRSSSYNSPLHF. CDR3 nucleotides: TGTGCCAGTAAGGCAGGAAGATCGAGCTCCTATAATTCACCCCTCCACTTT.

The chain joins TRBV6-5 to TRBJ2-5; D is unresolved. The V gene's germline CDR1 is MNHEY and CDR2 SVGAGI. Trimming took off 2 bases at V and 5 bases at J, with 6 bases between the two ends. The CDR3 has 12 amino acids. The CDR3 DNA is TGTGCCAGCAGTTACCCTAGGGAGACCCAGTACTTC. As protein: CASSYPRETQYF.

The chain is built from TRBV7-9 and TRBJ1-1; D is unclear. This CDR3 spans 13 amino acids. Trimming pared 3 bases from V and 1 base from J, leaving 6 bases between. Germline-derived CDR1 and CDR2 are SEHNR and FQNEAQ (reference sequence). The CDR3 sequence is CASSLNTNTEAFF. CDR3 DNA: TGTGCCAGCAGCTTGAACACGAACACTGAAGCTTTCTTT.

The V call is TRBV29-1, the J call TRBJ2-3; 9 bases line up with TRBD2. Trimming at V came to 3 bases and at J to 10 bases, leaving 11 bases not matched to a gene. CDR3 size: 14 residues. From germline, CDR1 is SQVTM and CDR2 ANQGSEA. The CDR3 DNA sequence: TGCAGCGTTGATCTAGCGGGATCCTCCGAGGCGCAGTATTTT. Its translation is CSVDLAGSSEAQYF.

This rearrangement joins TRBV5-1 to TRBJ2-7; D uncertain. The CDR3 length is 16 residues. Trimming shortened V by 4 bases and J by 0 bases, and 17 bases separated the two germline ends. Looked up from germline, CDR1 is SGHRS and CDR2 is YFSETQ. CDR3 protein: CASSPISSRISYEQYF. The CDR3 nucleotides are TGCGCCAGCAGCCCCATATCTTCGCGGATCTCCTACGAGCAGTACTTC.

This rearrangement joins TRBV5-6 to TRBJ1-4; TRBD1 might be the D (5 bases). The CDR3 consists of 14 residues. Deletions cut 1 base from V and 8 bases from J, with 12 bases between. Germline lookup yields CDR1 SGHDT and CDR2 YYEEEE. CDR3 sequence reads: CASSLNRFTEKLFF. DNA of the CDR3: TGTGCCAGCAGCTTGAACAGGTTTACGGAAAAACTGTTTTTT. Full variable domain (rest looked up from reference TRBV5-6 and TRBJ1-4): DAGVTQSPTHLIKTRGQQVTLRCSPKSGHDTVSWYQQALGQGPQFIFQYYEEEERQRGNFPDRFSGHQFPNYSSELNVNALLLGDSALYLCASSLNRFTEKLFFGSGTQLSVL.